The entry below gives a single T cell receptor beta chain sequence along with its context. What this receptor recognizes is not known. Qualities for individual bases were not recorded, and no much larger clone is one base off. This sample is part of a study of cytomegalovirus exposure and HLA in healthy donors (dated 2017 in TCRdb). About the investigation overall: According to a later analysis, one platform produced both the roughly 120 validation repertoires and the roughly 660 repertoires of the first cohort. The study was designed to test whether signatures of past pathogen exposure could be identified by cataloging public T cell receptors. Besides the first cohort of 666 subjects, a separate validation cohort made up of roughly 130 different subjects was used. High-throughput TCR immunosequencing, statistical association of individual TCRs with disease status, and machine learning were combined to predict cytomegalovirus infection status.

The germline V gene specifies SGHRS as CDR1 and YFSETQ as CDR2. Trimming costs V 2 bases and J 0 bases, and their ends lie 7 bases apart. The CDR3 holds 14 amino acids from the cysteine to the phenylalanine. Of the read, only the CDR3 DNA is kept; its 42 bases are in frame from base 1. Library method: the immunoSEQ multiplex PCR assay. Per the source publication's procedure: A statistical classification framework was built for diagnosing cytomegalovirus status from the catalog of TCR beta chain sequences. Not all clones reach the TCRdb copy of this immuneACCESS table, which keeps in-frame sequences only. Checked studies attribute under half of the gap to unresolved V genes and leave the rest unexplained. That table furnishes V, J and clone size, whereas the DNA furnished D and trimming. For this sample there are about 120,000 clones; around 88% appear just once. Roughly 5.3% of the sample rests with the top ten.

The research as a whole found: The authors suggested that the approach could potentially be extended to other disease states and immunological phenotypes. The validation cohort had no HLA typing available for a later analysis, so co-occurrence within that cohort was assessed over all 120 or so repertoires. In a later analysis, TCRs clustered in the first cohort were found to also tend to co-occur in the roughly 110 validation repertoires, with roughly 93% of cluster scores above 0. While some public TCRs were present in many individuals, most TCR sequences turned up only very rarely across donors. The classifier was reported to diagnose cytomegalovirus status with high specificity and sensitivity in both the original and validation cohorts. In the study, roughly 160 TCR beta chains were listed as associated with cytomegalovirus. Three of the identified cytomegalovirus-associated TCR beta chains were confirmed in vitro to be specific for cytomegalovirus antigens.

The donors belonged to the validation cohort of around 110 subjects, which was separate from the 666-subject first cohort. Specimen: PBMCs. The rearranged chain carries TRBV5-1 and TRBJ2-3, and possibly TRBD2, on 6 matching bases. This clonotype was sampled from a man aged 18 to 30 in good health and CMV-seronegative. The CDR3 reads CASSFRGSTDTQYF. The base sequence is TGCGCCAGCAGCTTCCGGGGGAGCACAGATACGCAGTATTTT.